What follows are 3 T cell receptor beta chains derived from one specimen sequenced in a study of CD8 T cells in ankylosing spondylitis. From the 5' RACE reads, TCRdb called clonotypes with MiXCR, one entry per CDR3 protein. The sample lists 150,000 or so distinct CDR3 sequences, 25% to 35% occurring once. What was sequenced was synovial fluid, either unsorted or a sorted T cell fraction (not recorded which). Every receptor here comes from a male donor with ankylosing spondylitis.

The chain is built from TRBV3-1 and TRBJ1-1, with TRBD1 identical over 7 bases. CDR1 and CDR2 from the germline V gene are LGHDT and YNNKEL (reference sequence). The ends lost 5 bases at V and 2 bases at J; junction bases unmatched: 5. This CDR3 is 14 amino acids long. Here the CDR3 DNA reads TGTGCCAGCAGCTCAAGGGACAGTAACACTGAAGCTTTCTTT. It yields the protein CASSSRDSNTEAFF.

The chain couples TRBV15 to TRBJ2-7, with unresolved D. Per the germline V gene, CDR1 is LNHNV and CDR2 is YYDKDF (reference sequence). Trimming pared 2 bases from V and 5 bases from J, leaving 19 bases between. CDR3 length equals 16 residues. The CDR3 is CATSRTKRPPGHEQYF. CDR3 coding DNA: TGTGCCACCAGCAGAACCAAGAGACCCCCCGGCCACGAGCAGTACTTC.

Many counts were recorded for this clonotype. V usage is TRBV29-1 and J usage is TRBJ2-3, with 9 positions matching TRBD2. CDR1 and CDR2 (germline): SQVTM, ANQGSEA. The CDR3 length is 14 residues. V trimming: 6 bases; J trimming: 2 bases; junction bases outside the gene matches: 6. Here the CDR3 DNA reads TGCAGCGTCAGCGGGGGGCTTAACACAGATACGCAGTATTTT. Translated: CSVSGGLNTDTQYF.